What follows are 24 T cell receptor beta chains derived from one specimen sequenced in a study of shared clonotypes between healthy human individuals (dated by TCRdb to the early 2020s). Libraries were prepared through the immunoSEQ multiplex PCR assay. TCRdb took over this immuneACCESS table, retaining in-frame rearrangements with V and J assigned. Such tables are incomplete; in checked studies, under half of the missing clones stem from an unresolved V gene, and the remainder is unexplained. In all, the sample holds 2 million to 2.5 million clones, and about 92% of those were seen once. Roughly 0.36% of the sample lies in the top ten. Sequencing was performed on naive CD4+ T cells from PBMCs. The cell subset or site label corresponds to: CD45RA+ positively selected. Receptor source: a man between 18 and 35 years old in good health. Some clones in this sample may be carry-over from other donors' samples.

This chain joins TRBV30 and TRBJ2-5, with 10 bases identical to TRBD2. V lost 1 base and J lost 4; bases outside the gene matches: 12. The CDR3 covers 17 residues. Germline loops: CDR1 GTSNPN, CDR2 SVGIG (reference sequence). CDR3 residues: CAWSGGWTSGLGETQYF. Here the CDR3 DNA reads TGTGCCTGGAGTGGAGGCTGGACTAGCGGCTTAGGAGAGACCCAGTACTTC.

The count of this clone is one. This rearrangement joins TRBV5-1 to TRBJ2-2, with D possibly TRBD1 on 5 matching bases. V lost 2 bases to trimming and J lost 2 bases, with 7 bases between them. Germline lookup yields CDR1 SGHRS and CDR2 YFSETQ. The CDR3 loop spans 14 amino acids. The CDR3 sequence: CASSFGHNTGELFF. CDR3 nucleotides: TGCGCCAGCAGCTTTGGACACAACACCGGGGAGCTGTTTTTT.

The V call is TRBV6-5, the J call TRBJ1-1; no clear D gene. The V gene lost 6 bases and the J gene lost 0 bases, with 11 bases spanning the gap. The CDR3 length is 14 residues. Germline V gene lookup returns CDR1 MNHEY and CDR2 SVGAGI. The DNA of the CDR3 is TGTGCCAGCAGCTTTGGACGGATGAACACTGAAGCTTTCTTT. Amino acids: CASSFGRMNTEAFF.

For the CDR3, the DNA is TGTGCCAGCAGCCTAGGACTCCAAGGACATGAAAAACTGTTTTTT. It specifies CASSLGLQGHEKLFF. V gene TRBV5-4 combines with J gene TRBJ1-4; D is unresolved. The CDR3 has 15 amino acids. Germline V gene data show CDR1 as SGHNT and CDR2 as YYREEE (reference sequence). Trimming took off 4 bases at V and 6 bases at J, with 16 bases between the two ends.

The chain recombines TRBV27 with TRBJ2-7; D assignment may be TRBD1 or TRBD2 (5 bases each). The CDR3 has 14 amino acids. In germline, CDR1 is MNHEY, CDR2 SMNVEV (reference sequence). Trimming removed 4 bases from V and 0 bases from J, with 10 bases in between. The CDR3 coding sequence is TGTGCCAGCAGTTCCCGGGACCCCTCCTACGAGCAGTACTTC. It is translated as CASSSRDPSYEQYF.

Written as DNA, the CDR3 is TGTGCCAGCAGTGCCGAGACAGGGGGCAGTCAGCCCCAGCATTTT. Protein: CASSAETGGSQPQHF. This sequence joins TRBV2 and TRBJ1-5; 10 bases fit TRBD1. Germline V lookup: CDR1 SNHLY, CDR2 FYNNEI. This CDR3 has 15 residues. V dropped 4 bases and J dropped 6; count of bases not matched to a gene: 6. Looking up the rest from reference TRBV2 and TRBJ1-5 gives the full variable domain: EPEVTQTPSHQVTQMGQEVILRCVPISNHLYFYWYRQILGQKVEFLVSFYNNEISEKSEIFDDQFSVERPDGSNFTLKIRSTKLEDSAMYFCASSAETGGSQPQHFGDGTRLSIL.

A remark on this clone: Other nucleotide sequences in the sample specify the same CDR3. The V and J genes are TRBV28 and TRBJ2-7; D is perhaps TRBD2 (5 bases). Germline V CDR1 and CDR2: MDHEN, SYDVKM. V dropped 1 base and J dropped 3 bases, with 7 bases sitting between them. This CDR3 is 13 amino acids long. CDR3 residues: CASSLYRDYEQYF. CDR3 DNA sequence: TGTGCCAGCAGTTTATATCGGGACTACGAGCAGTACTTC.

The chain uses TRBV4-1 and TRBJ1-5; D is unresolved. The CDR3 is 15 residues long. Germline CDR1 and CDR2: MGHRA and YSYEKL. V lost 8 bases and J 2 bases, leaving 16 bases between the germline ends. Here the CDR3 DNA reads TGCGCCAGCCGAGCGGAGGGAAAAGGCAATCAGCCCCAGCATTTT. This sequence encodes CASRAEGKGNQPQHF.

The chain combines TRBV25-1 with TRBJ2-6, with TRBD2 identical over 13 bases. The CDR3 runs 17 residues. The germline V gene has CDR1 MGHDK and CDR2 SYGVNS. The ends lost 4 bases at V and 0 bases at J; junction bases unmatched: 0. As DNA, the CDR3 is TGTGCCAGCAGTGGGACTAGCGGGAGCTCTGGGGCCAACGTCCTGACTTTC. This gives the protein CASSGTSGSSGANVLTF.

This clone was counted a single time. The rearrangement joins TRBV18 to TRBJ1-1, with D unclear. Germline CDR1 and CDR2: KGHSH and LQKENI. The CDR3 runs 16 residues. V lost 1 base, J lost 1 base, and 13 bases lay in between. CDR3: CASSPRAGLGNTEAFF. The CDR3 bases are TGTGCCAGCTCACCACGGGCAGGCCTTGGGAACACTGAAGCTTTCTTT. Complete variable domain (other parts from reference TRBV18 and TRBJ1-1): NAGVMQNPRHLVRRRGQEARLRCSPMKGHSHVYWYRQLPEEGLKFMVYLQKENIIDESGMPKERFSAEFPKEGPSILRIQQVVRGDSAAYFCASSPRAGLGNTEAFFGQGTRLTVV.

CDR3 DNA sequence: TGTGCCAGCAGTTTAGGGTCCCTTAACTATGGCTACACCTTC. Translation: CASSLGSLNYGYTF. V is TRBV28 and J is TRBJ1-2; D is uncertain. Trimming left V 2 bases short and J 1 base short, with 8 bases between. The V gene's germline CDR1 is MDHEN and CDR2 SYDVKM. The CDR3 is made up of 14 amino acids.

The V and J genes are TRBV19 and TRBJ2-5; TRBD2 agrees at 12 bases. Germline lookup yields CDR1 LNHDA and CDR2 SQIVND (reference sequence). This CDR3 has 15 residues. V was pared by 5 bases and J by 2 bases, with 3 bases of the junction left unmatched. The CDR3, as DNA: TGTGCCAGTAGTTGGGGACTAGCGGGTCAAGAGACCCAGTACTTC. This codes for CASSWGLAGQETQYF.

The CDR3 loop is CAWFRQGESGRAFF. As DNA, the CDR3 is TGTGCCTGGTTTCGACAGGGCGAGTCGGGTAGAGCTTTCTTT. V usage is TRBV30 and J usage is TRBJ1-1, with 7 bases fitting TRBD1. J lost 10 bases, V lost 5 bases, and 16 bases had no gene match. Germline V gene sequence: CDR1 GTSNPN, CDR2 SVGIG (reference sequence). The CDR3 sequence is 14 residues long.

The chain joins TRBV7-3 to TRBJ2-2; 7 nucleotides align to TRBD1. Germline values: CDR1 SGHTA, CDR2 FQGTGA. V trimming: 4 bases; J trimming: 5 bases; junction bases outside the gene matches: 10. The CDR3 sequence is 16 residues long. CDR3 coding DNA: TGTGCCAGCAGCTCGCTACCTAACAGGGGAACCGGGGAGCTGTTTTTT. Residues: CASSSLPNRGTGELFF.

The CDR3 reads CASSMGGEQPQHF. DNA for the CDR3: TGTGCCAGTAGTATGGGGGGTGAGCAGCCCCAGCATTTT. The gene calls are TRBV19 and TRBJ1-5, with D perhaps matching TRBD1 (5 bases). The CDR3 spans 13 residues. The V end lost 3 bases, the J end lost 7 bases, and 10 bases lay between the germline ends. CDR1 and CDR2 from the germline V gene are LNHDA and SQIVND (reference sequence).

The chain employs TRBV5-4 and TRBJ2-5, with 10 bases aligning to TRBD2. Germline V gene lookup returns CDR1 SGHNT and CDR2 YYREEE (reference sequence). Trimming at V came to 0 bases and at J to 5 bases, leaving 7 bases not matched to a gene. The CDR3 covers 16 residues. The CDR3 region is CASSLGASGRSETQYF. The CDR3 nucleotides read TGTGCCAGCAGCTTGGGGGCTAGCGGGAGAAGCGAGACCCAGTACTTC.

V usage is TRBV6-5 and J usage is TRBJ1-2, with D perhaps matching TRBD1 (6 bases). The ends were cut back, 4 bases at V and 1 base at J, with 13 bases in the middle. CDR1 and CDR2 from the germline V gene are MNHEY and SVGAGI. The CDR3 totals 15 residues. The CDR3 reads CASSSHRVDNYGYTF. In nucleotides, the CDR3 is TGTGCCAGCAGTTCTCACAGGGTTGATAACTATGGCTACACCTTC.

Comment on this clone: The sample holds other DNA sequences that translate to the same CDR3. The chain couples TRBV7-3 to TRBJ2-1, with a tentative D call TRBD2 (5 bases). The CDR3 loop spans 15 amino acids. Trimming cost V 2 bases and J 0 bases, with 8 bases left between them. CDR1 is SGHTA and CDR2 is FQGTGA in the germline V gene. The CDR3 nucleotides are TGTGCCAGCAGCTTATCCGGAGGCTCCTACAATGAGCAGTTCTTC. It is translated as CASSLSGGSYNEQFF.

This clone was seen a handful of times. The CDR3 protein is CSPGPGYTF. The CDR3, as DNA: TGCAGTCCGGGGCCTGGCTACACCTTC. The chain couples TRBV20-1 to TRBJ1-2; a possible D gene is TRBD1 (5 bases). This CDR3 has 9 residues. The V gene's germline CDR1 is DFQATT and CDR2 SNEGSKA (reference sequence). The V and J ends lost 8 bases and 7 bases respectively, with 8 bases between them.

The rearrangement links TRBV7-9 to TRBJ2-2, with D perhaps matching TRBD2 (5 bases). V lost 1 base, J lost 3 bases, and 9 bases lay in between. The CDR3 has 15 residues. Germline CDR1 SEHNR, CDR2 FQNEAQ (reference sequence). The CDR3 DNA follows: TGTGCCAGCAGCTTAGACTCGGGGTACACCGGGGAGCTGTTTTTT. The encoded protein is CASSLDSGYTGELFF.

The rearrangement uses TRBV18 and TRBJ1-2; no clear D gene. CDR1 and CDR2 (germline): KGHSH, LQKENI. The CDR3 runs to 16 residues. Trimming pared 3 bases from V and 6 bases from J, leaving 20 bases between. CDR3 sequence (DNA): TGTGCCAGCTCACCCACCTCCGAGGGCGTCGGCCATGGCTACACCTTC. It codes for CASSPTSEGVGHGYTF.

The chain links TRBV4-1 to TRBJ2-7; TRBD2 aligns across 11 bases. V shed 4 bases, J shed 5 bases, and the junction held 7 bases outside the gene matches. The CDR3 extends over 15 amino acids. CDR1 MGHRA and CDR2 YSYEKL come from the germline V gene. CDR3 amino acids: CASSLNSGRVHEQYF. In DNA form, the CDR3 reads TGCGCCAGCAGCCTGAATAGCGGGAGGGTCCACGAGCAGTACTTC.

The chain employs TRBV29-1 and TRBJ2-1; D gene uncertain. Germline V lookup: CDR1 SQVTM, CDR2 ANQGSEA. This CDR3 comprises 16 residues. Trimming pared 3 bases from V and 0 bases from J, leaving 15 bases between. CDR3 bases: TGCAGCGTTGAGTTCGGTCTGGCGAGCTCCTACAATGAGCAGTTCTTC. This gives the protein CSVEFGLASSYNEQFF.

The chain is built from TRBV9 and TRBJ2-2; either TRBD1 or TRBD2 may supply D (5 bases each). The CDR3 is made up of 15 amino acids. Per germline, CDR1 SGDLS and CDR2 YYNGEE. The V end lost 0 bases, the J end lost 6 bases, and 12 bases lay between the germline ends. CDR3 region: CASSVDGGLAGELFF. The CDR3 DNA follows: TGTGCCAGCAGCGTAGATGGGGGATTGGCCGGGGAGCTGTTTTTT.